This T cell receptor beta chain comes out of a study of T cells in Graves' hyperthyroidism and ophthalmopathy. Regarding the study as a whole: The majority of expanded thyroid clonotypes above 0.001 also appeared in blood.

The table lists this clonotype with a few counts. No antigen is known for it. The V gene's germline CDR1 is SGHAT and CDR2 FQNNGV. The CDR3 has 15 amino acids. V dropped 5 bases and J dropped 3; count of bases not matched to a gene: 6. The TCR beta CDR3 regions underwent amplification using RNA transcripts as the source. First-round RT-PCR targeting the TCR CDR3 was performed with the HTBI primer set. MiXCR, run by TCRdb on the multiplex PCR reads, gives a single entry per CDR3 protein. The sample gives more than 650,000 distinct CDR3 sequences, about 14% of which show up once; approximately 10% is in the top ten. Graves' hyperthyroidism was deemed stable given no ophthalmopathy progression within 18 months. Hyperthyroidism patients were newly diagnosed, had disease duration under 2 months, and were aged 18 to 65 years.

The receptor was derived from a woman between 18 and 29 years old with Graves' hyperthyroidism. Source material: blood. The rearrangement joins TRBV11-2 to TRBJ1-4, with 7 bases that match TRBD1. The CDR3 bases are TGTGCCAGCAGCCCCCAGGGGGGGGCTAATGAAAAACTGTTTTTT. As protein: CASSPQGGANEKLFF.